This entry concerns a single T cell receptor (beta chain). This clonotype appeared a few times. Its antigen is still unknown. One base away there is no much larger clone; base qualities are not given. This specimen comes from a study of human T cells and chemical hapten exposure (dated by TCRdb to about 2021). Regarding the complete study: Libraries were pooled for sequencing, and variation in per-sample TCR yields was attributed mainly to small differences in library volumes within the pool. The study tracked peripheral blood TCR repertoire changes in vivo during primary and secondary sensitization to the hapten diphenylcyclopropenone (DPC) in alopecia patients. For every blood RNA sample, sequencing covered both the TCR alpha and TCR beta chains.

Unfractionated whole blood was collected in Tempus Blood RNA tubes, and total RNA was extracted from that blood. Five or six healthy volunteers were used as TCR sequencing controls and were bled at day 0, 2 weeks and 6 weeks. From the germline V gene (reference sequence), CDR1 is PRHDT and CDR2 is FYEKMQ. Trimming takes 5 bases from V and 1 base from J, and the germline ends sit 17 bases apart. The CDR3 runs 16 residues from the cysteine to the phenylalanine. CDR3 DNA is the only sequence kept; it has 48 bases, read in frame from the first base. On the study overall, not on this receptor specifically: DPC sensitization did not change how many TCRs were above 1 in 1000 frequency, and no evidence was found of alterations in global repertoire structure. Repeated subsampling changed both the strength of the expansion versus patch-test correlation and the threshold at which the correlation became significant.

The protocol used for the library was 5' RACE. Sequencing took place on an Illumina MiSeq. During library preparation, unique molecular identifiers were attached to individual cDNA molecules so that TCRs could be counted quantitatively and reproducibly. Per the authors' processing: The median number of TCRs per sample was approximately 98,000, ranging from roughly 23,224 to 690,600. The Decombinator software suite was used to annotate the V, J and CDR3 of the TCR reads. To make PS versus PT1 abundance plots, every sample was subsampled to the same number of TCRs (28,000). TCRs were defined as expanded if absent before sensitization and observed at least eight times at the 2-week time point. Through fastp at Q25 and MiXCR, TCRdb rebuilt clones from the public reads, retaining in-frame beta chains. Duplicate CDR3 protein sequences are folded into a single record with the most common DNA and genes. The V and J calls were determined by TCRdb, not by the authors. The sample table records under 150,000 distinct CDR3 sequences; approximately 20% of these occur just once. The ten biggest clones cover around 2.8% of the sample.

This chain is built from TRBV13 and TRBJ1-1; no D gene can be assigned with confidence. This receptor was obtained from a human donor in good health. The CDR3: CASSPPFGNPNTEAFF. The DNA sequence is given as TGTGCCAGCAGCCCCCCGTTTGGCAATCCGAACACTGAAGCTTTCTTT.